A single sample is the source of the 32 T cell receptor beta chains below, sequenced in a study of blood T cells in healthy people across ages. The authors ran a second PCR of 7 to 11 cycles using a sample-barcoded 5' primer and a J-beta primer mix. One entry per CDR3 protein, called by TCRdb with MiXCR from the 5' RACE reads. The sample includes roughly 1,300,000 distinct CDR3 sequences, around 59% of them seen just once. Sequenced sample: blood. These receptor sequences come from a man between 18 and 29 years old in good health.

This chain uses TRBV4-2 with TRBJ2-1; TRBD2 matches at 8 bases. The germline gives CDR1 LGHNA, CDR2 YNFKEQ. V trimming: 1 base; J trimming: 0 bases; junction bases outside the gene matches: 5. The CDR3 contains 17 residues. CDR3 protein: CASSQVRGLDSYNEQFF. The CDR3 DNA reads as TGTGCCAGCAGCCAAGTAAGGGGACTAGACTCCTACAATGAGCAGTTCTTC.

This chain joins TRBV21-1 and TRBJ1-2; whether TRBD1, the table's D call, matches the DNA was not checked. TRBV21-1 is designated a pseudogene. The length of the CDR3 is 18 residues. The DNA for the CDR3 is TGTGCCAGCCTCAGCAGATCAAACGGGAAATCCAAAGGCTATGGCTACACCTTC. Amino acid sequence: CASLSRSNGKSKGYGYTF.

There are a few counts of this clonotype. The chain carries TRBV29-1 and TRBJ2-7; D is undetermined. Per germline, CDR1 SQVTM and CDR2 ANQGSEA. V was clipped by 3 bases and J by 2 bases, with 11 bases between them. This CDR3 region has 13 residues. For the CDR3, the DNA is TGCAGCGTTGAGGGCCTCGAAGCCTACGAGCAGTACTTC. Protein: CSVEGLEAYEQYF.

The chain is built from TRBV12-3 or TRBV12-4 and TRBJ2-5; 7 bases agree with TRBD1. The V and J ends lost 1 base and 7 bases, in that order; junction bases with no gene match: 9. The CDR3 length is 15 residues. CDR3 coding DNA: TGTGCCAGCAGTTTAGGGGGACAGTTTGAGGTGACCCAGTACTTC. This encodes CASSLGGQFEVTQYF.

The chain employs TRBV10-3 and TRBJ2-4; D may correspond to TRBD1 or TRBD2 (5 bases each). The DNA end is a closer match to TRBJ2-5, so the J assignment may be wrong. CDR1 and CDR2 from the germline V gene are ENHRY and SYGVKD. The CDR3 sequence is 15 residues long. CDR3 sequence (DNA): TGTGCCATCAGTGAACCCCGGGGCCAAGGGGAGACCCAGTACTTC. The encoded protein is CAISEPRGQGETQYF.

The chain couples TRBV29-1 to TRBJ2-5; perhaps TRBD2 as D (5 bases). CDR3 length: 14 amino acids. Germline CDR1 SQVTM, CDR2 ANQGSEA. V was pared by 6 bases and J by 4 bases, with 18 bases between. In nucleotides, the CDR3 is TGCAGCGTCCAGAGGGTTGGGTTTGGAGAGACCCAGTACTTC. Protein product: CSVQRVGFGETQYF. Complete variable domain (other parts from reference TRBV29-1 and TRBJ2-5): SAVISQKPSRDICQRGTSLTIQCQVDSQVTMMFWYRQQPGQSLTLIATANQGSEATYESGFVIDKFPISRPNLTFSTLTVSNMSPEDSSIYLCSVQRVGFGETQYFGPGTRLLVL.

This clonotype was observed once. V gene TRBV27 combines with J gene TRBJ1-1; 8 bases are shared with TRBD1. CDR3 length: 12 amino acids. The junction had 4 bases not matched to a gene; V was cut back by 6 bases and J by 7 bases. CDR1 is MNHEY and CDR2 is SMNVEV in the germline V gene (reference sequence). The CDR3 protein is CASSKQGDEAFF. In DNA form, the CDR3 reads TGTGCCAGCAGCAAACAGGGGGATGAAGCTTTCTTT.

This clonotype was observed once. The CDR3 is CASSSIGDKVRSFYEQYF. The CDR3 region has the DNA TGTGCCAGCAGCTCTATAGGCGACAAGGTCCGTTCTTTCTACGAGCAGTACTTC. This chain links TRBV7-9 with TRBJ2-7, with D hard to call. The ends were cut back, 4 bases at V and 3 bases at J, with 25 bases in the middle. The CDR3 has 18 residues. Germline CDR1 and CDR2: SEHNR and FQNEAQ (reference sequence).

The chain uses TRBV20-1 and TRBJ2-7; 7 bases are a match to TRBD1. The V segment lost 2 bases and the J segment 2 bases; nucleotides outside the gene matches: 9. The CDR3 is 15 residues long. The germline CDR1 and CDR2 sequences are DFQATT and SNEGSKA (reference sequence). CDR3 region: CSARSGQILPYEQYF. CDR3 coding DNA: TGCAGTGCTAGATCGGGACAGATTTTACCCTACGAGCAGTACTTC.

The chain carries TRBV6-5 and TRBJ2-7, with 7 bases fitting TRBD2. V trimming: 6 bases; J trimming: 7 bases; junction bases outside the gene matches: 12. The V gene's germline CDR1 is MNHEY and CDR2 SVGAGI. The CDR3 length is 14 residues. Written as DNA, the CDR3 is TGTGCCAGCAGACTAGCGCCCACCTACAATGAGCAGTACTTC. Translating gives CASRLAPTYNEQYF.

This clonotype was counted between two and nine times. The CDR3 coding sequence is TGCAGTGCTACCAAGAACACCGGGGAGCTGTTTTTT. Protein sequence: CSATKNTGELFF. The J gene is TRBJ2-2, the V gene TRBV20-1; no clear D gene. Germline V gene data show CDR1 as DFQATT and CDR2 as SNEGSKA (reference sequence). This CDR3 contains 12 residues. V lost 4 bases, J lost 1 base, and 4 bases lay in between.

The chain links TRBV3-1 to TRBJ2-1; 9 bases align to TRBD2. Germline-derived CDR1 and CDR2 are LGHDT and YNNKEL (reference sequence). J lost 2 bases, V lost 4 bases, and 6 bases had no gene match. This CDR3 region has 16 residues. The CDR3 bases are TGTGCCAGCAGCCCGCGGACTAGCGTCACCTACAATGAGCAGTTCTTC. It yields the protein CASSPRTSVTYNEQFF.

The genes are TRBV3-1 and TRBJ1-1; 11 bases line up with TRBD1. Per the germline V gene, CDR1 is LGHDT and CDR2 is YNNKEL (reference sequence). The CDR3 length is 16 residues. Losses at the gene ends were 3 bases for V and 4 bases for J; bases not matched to a gene: 7. The CDR3 spells CASSHLPGQGGTEAFF. Here the CDR3 DNA reads TGTGCCAGCAGCCACCTTCCGGGACAGGGGGGCACTGAAGCTTTCTTT. The full variable domain, in which reference TRBV3-1 and TRBJ1-1 provide the parts outside the CDR3, is DTAVSQTPKYLVTQMGNDKSIKCEQNLGHDTMYWYKQDSKKFLKIMFSYNNKELIINETVPNRFSPKSPDKAHLNLHINSLELGDSAVYFCASSHLPGQGGTEAFFGQGTRLTVV.

This clonotype was counted ten times or more. The rearrangement uses TRBV27 and TRBJ2-7, with 7 bases identical to TRBD1. The CDR3 spans 13 residues. CDR1 is MNHEY and CDR2 is SMNVEV in the germline V gene (reference sequence). After removal of 4 bases from V and 2 bases from J, the junction contained 2 bases not matched to a gene. The CDR3 loop reads CASSSGQPYEQYF. In DNA, the CDR3 is TGTGCCAGCAGTTCGGGACAGCCCTACGAGCAGTACTTC.

This clonotype was recorded a few times. The chain couples TRBV24-1 to TRBJ2-2; D not certain. The CDR3 sequence is 13 residues long. CDR1 and CDR2 (germline): KGHDR, SFDVKD. V lost 1 base to trimming and J lost 4 bases, with 3 bases between them. CDR3 in DNA: TGTGCCACCAGTGATTTTCCCACCGGGGAGCTGTTTTTT. The encoded protein is CATSDFPTGELFF.

The V gene is TRBV20-1, the J gene TRBJ2-7; D remains unclear. The CDR3 spans 17 residues. Per the germline V gene, CDR1 is DFQATT and CDR2 is SNEGSKA (reference sequence). V lost 0 bases, J lost 5 bases, and 23 bases lay in between. CDR3 sequence: CSARDLPLRTRVDEQYF. CDR3 nucleotides: TGCAGTGCTAGAGATTTACCCCTCCGGACGCGCGTGGACGAGCAGTACTTC.

The chain employs TRBV6-2 or TRBV6-3 and TRBJ2-3; weak D call: TRBD2 (6 bases). V shed 2 bases and J shed 2 bases, with 14 bases lying between them. Germline CDR1 MNHEY, CDR2 SVGEGT. The CDR3 extends over 16 amino acids. The CDR3 nucleotides are TGTGCCAGCAGTTACGTACCGGGGGATTTCACAGATACGCAGTATTTT. This translates into CASSYVPGDFTDTQYF.

The V gene is TRBV11-2, the J gene TRBJ2-7; D gene uncertain. Per germline, CDR1 SGHAT and CDR2 FQNNGV. V lost 0 bases and J 1 base, leaving 10 bases between the germline ends. The CDR3 consists of 15 residues. The CDR3 nucleotides are TGTGCCAGCAGCTTAGAGGCCAGTGTGTCCTACGAGCAGTACTTC. As protein: CASSLEASVSYEQYF. The variable domain in full, with the rest retrieved from reference TRBV11-2 and TRBJ2-7, is EAGVAQSPRYKIIEKRQSVAFWCNPISGHATLYWYQQILGQGPKLLIQFQNNGVVDDSQLPKDRFSAERLKGVDSTLKIQPAKLEDSAVYLCASSLEASVSYEQYFGPGTRLTVT.

The chain links TRBV6-2 or TRBV6-3 to TRBJ2-1; D may be TRBD2 (7 bases). This CDR3 has 15 amino acids. Trimming removed 10 bases from V and 4 bases from J, with 20 bases in between. Germline CDR1 reads MNHEY; CDR2 reads SVGEGT. CDR3 sequence: CATYDTGGPYNEQFF. Here the CDR3 DNA reads TGTGCCACCTATGACACGGGGGGCCCATACAATGAGCAGTTCTTC.

The J gene is TRBJ2-3, the V gene TRBV12-3 or TRBV12-4; D is undetermined. The CDR3 sequence is 15 residues long. Trimming pared 6 bases from V and 0 bases from J, leaving 13 bases between. CDR3 loop: CASSPESVSTDTQYF. DNA of the CDR3: TGTGCCAGCAGCCCAGAGAGCGTAAGCACAGATACGCAGTATTTT.

This clonotype was recorded a few times. The rearrangement links TRBV4-3 to TRBJ2-7; perhaps TRBD1 as D (5 bases). The J call may be incorrect, as the DNA end agrees better with TRBJ2-5. Looked up from germline, CDR1 is LGHNA and CDR2 is YSLEER. The CDR3 covers 17 residues. The CDR3 coding sequence is TGCGCCAGCAGCCAAGACCAGGGCCTTGAAGGGTATGAGACCCAGTACTTC. Translated, it gives CASSQDQGLEGYETQYF.

This clonotype was counted between two and nine times. V usage is TRBV29-1 and J usage is TRBJ2-1; D ambiguous. The length of the CDR3 is 15 residues. The germline CDR1 and CDR2 sequences are SQVTM and ANQGSEA. V was trimmed by 3 bases and J by 4 bases, leaving 16 bases between them. The CDR3 protein is CSVESVGDVYNEQFF. In nucleotides, the CDR3 is TGCAGCGTTGAGTCGGTGGGTGATGTTTACAATGAGCAGTTCTTC.

This clonotype was seen more than once but under ten times. This chain connects TRBV6-2 or TRBV6-3 to TRBJ1-1; 8 bases are shared with TRBD1. CDR3 length: 16 residues. With 6 bases clipped from V and 1 base from J, the junction kept 10 bases outside the gene matches. Germline CDR1 reads MNHEY; CDR2 reads SVGEGT. CDR3 protein: CASRNAGGVGNTEAFF. CDR3 DNA sequence: TGTGCCAGCAGGAACGCAGGGGGCGTGGGGAACACTGAAGCTTTCTTT.

The CDR3 region is CASSLAGTSYNEQYF. The CDR3, as DNA: TGTGCCAGCAGCTTAGCAGGTACCTCCTACAATGAGCAGTACTTC. The chain employs TRBV7-2 and TRBJ2-5; D not certain. The CDR3 extends over 15 amino acids. Trimming stripped 0 bases from V and 11 bases from J, with 19 bases between. Germline CDR1 reads SGHTA; CDR2 reads FQGNSA.

This clonotype was seen a single time. For the CDR3, the DNA is TGTGCCATCAGTGAGGACAGGAGCTCCTACGAGCAGTACTTC. This gives the protein CAISEDRSSYEQYF. The chain joins TRBV10-3 to TRBJ2-7, with D possibly TRBD1 on 6 matching bases. Trimming stripped 2 bases from V and 0 bases from J, with 8 bases between. CDR3 size: 14 residues. Germline V gives CDR1 ENHRY, CDR2 SYGVKD.

This sequence joins TRBV7-2 and TRBJ2-7; 8 positions match TRBD1. The end of the DNA is better explained by TRBJ2-5, so the J call may be wrong. The CDR3 totals 14 residues. Germline CDR1 and CDR2: SGHTA and FQGNSA. CDR3 nucleotides: TGTGCCATCTATCTCCCGGACAGGGCAGAGACCCAGTACTTC. It encodes CAIYLPDRAETQYF.

This clonotype was picked up a small number of times. The chain combines TRBV4-1 with TRBJ1-4; 7 positions agree with TRBD1. This CDR3 spans 16 amino acids. J was trimmed by 7 bases and V by 6 bases; bases with no gene match: 14. Germline V gene lookup returns CDR1 MGHRA and CDR2 YSYEKL. The CDR3 DNA reads as TGCGCCAGCAGGCCGGGGACAGCCCAAGTCGGTGAAAAACTGTTTTTT. Translation gives CASRPGTAQVGEKLFF.

The chain is built from TRBV10-3 and TRBJ1-1; TRBD1 matches at 7 bases. Germline CDR1 and CDR2: ENHRY and SYGVKD. The CDR3 loop spans 14 amino acids. V gave up 3 bases and J gave up 3 bases; unmatched junction bases: 4. The CDR3 reads CAISDRTGYTEAFF. In DNA, the CDR3 is TGTGCCATCAGTGACCGGACAGGTTACACTGAAGCTTTCTTT.

This sequence joins TRBV12-3 or TRBV12-4 and TRBJ2-7; D gene unclear. Trimming removed 4 bases at V and 4 bases at J, with 11 bases between. The CDR3 loop spans 13 amino acids. CDR3 sequence: CASSSGFGYEQYF. The CDR3 DNA reads as TGTGCCAGCAGTTCAGGCTTCGGTTACGAGCAGTACTTC.

The CDR3 DNA sequence: TGCAGCGTTCGACAGGCGTTAACTAATGAAAAACTGTTTTTT. Protein product: CSVRQALTNEKLFF. V gene TRBV29-1 combines with J gene TRBJ1-4; tentatively, D is TRBD1 (6 bases). Germline assignment: CDR1 SQVTM and CDR2 ANQGSEA. The CDR3 has 14 amino acids. V lost 5 bases to trimming and J lost 1 base, with 11 bases between them.

J is TRBJ2-6 and V is TRBV6-2 or TRBV6-3; tentative D call: TRBD2 (5 bases). The germline CDR1 and CDR2 sequences are MNHEY and SVGEGT. CDR3 length equals 16 residues. Trimming stripped 1 base from V and 2 bases from J, with 9 bases between. The CDR3 spells CASSYLEEAGANVLTF. The CDR3 nucleotides are TGTGCCAGCAGTTACTTGGAGGAGGCTGGGGCCAACGTCCTGACTTTC.

The chain links TRBV12-3 or TRBV12-4 to TRBJ1-5; D is unresolved. Trimming took 7 bases from V and 3 from J, leaving 13 bases between them. The CDR3 is 14 residues long. CDR3 amino acids: CASTLAGNNQPQHF. The CDR3 region has the DNA TGTGCCAGCACCTTAGCAGGAAACAATCAGCCCCAGCATTTT.